The entry that follows covers one T cell receptor (beta chain) sequence. The entry originates in a study of T cell responses to AZD1222 COVID-19 vaccine. Trimming removed 5 bases from V and 4 bases from J, with 12 bases in between. CDR3 size: 14 residues. In germline, CDR1 is SGHTA, CDR2 FQGNSA. Profiled with immunoSEQ multiplex PCR; TCRdb holds only in-frame clones, not every one. The sample has over 95,000 clones; roughly nine tenths are singletons. This chain links TRBV7-2 with TRBJ1-3; D might be TRBD1 (5 bases). Here the sequenced sample was peripheral blood, taken on day 0 of AZD1222 vaccination. The sequence derives from an adult in good health. The CDR3 nucleotides read TGTGCCAGCAGCGGTACAGGCTTGGGAAACACCATATATTTT. Translating it yields CASSGTGLGNTIYF.